The 18 T cell receptor beta chains below all came from one sample that was sequenced in a study of cytomegalovirus exposure and HLA in healthy donors. This PCR relied on a set of 60 Vbeta primers and 13 Jbeta primers. The protocol was immunoSEQ multiplex PCR, while the TCRdb copy is restricted to in-frame clones and leaves out a portion. This sample yields roughly 180,000 clones, of which around four fifths are seen a single time; approximately 1.3% belongs to the top ten. The sample was PBMCs. The origin of the receptors is a man under 40 in good health and CMV-seronegative.

This clone was detected only once. V and J are TRBV6-5 and TRBJ1-5; no clear D gene. Germline-derived CDR1 and CDR2 are MNHEY and SVGAGI. The CDR3 is 12 amino acids. Trimming removed 6 bases from V and 4 bases from J, with 7 bases in between. CDR3 in amino acids: CASSPNNQPQHF. The CDR3 bases are TGTGCCAGCAGCCCAAATAATCAGCCCCAGCATTTT.

This clone turned up a few times. The V gene is TRBV19, the J gene TRBJ1-5; D possibly corresponds to TRBD1 (5 bases). The ends were cut back, 7 bases at V and 0 bases at J, with 13 bases in the middle. The CDR3 is made up of 15 amino acids. Looked up from germline, CDR1 is LNHDA and CDR2 is SQIVND (reference sequence). The CDR3 DNA reads as TGTGCCAGTACATCAGGGCCTTATAGCAATCAGCCCCAGCATTTT. Its protein is CASTSGPYSNQPQHF.

The chain's CDR3 is CASSPGQFHTF. Written as DNA, the CDR3 is TGTGCCAGCAGCCCCGGACAGTTCCACACCTTC. The chain is built from TRBV7-2 and TRBJ1-2; TRBD1 might be the D (6 bases). Between the trimmed V and J ends, which lost 5 bases and 12 bases, there was a span of 13 bases. CDR1 and CDR2 from the germline V gene are SGHTA and FQGNSA. This CDR3 comprises 11 residues. Full variable domain (missing parts from reference TRBV7-2 and TRBJ1-2): GAGVSQSPSNKVTEKGKDVELRCDPISGHTALYWYRQSLGQGLEFLIYFQGNSAPDKSGLPSDRFSAERTGGSVSTLTIQRTQQEDSAVYLCASSPGQFHTFGSGTRLTVV.

This clone has more than one count but fewer than ten. The chain's CDR3 is CATSREQGAGYTF. The CDR3, as DNA: TGTGCCACCAGCAGAGAACAGGGGGCTGGCTACACCTTC. This chain connects TRBV15 to TRBJ1-2; 9 positions agree with TRBD1. V lost 0 bases to trimming and J lost 7 bases; unmatched junction nucleotides: 0. Germline CDR1 and CDR2: LNHNV and YYDKDF (reference sequence). This CDR3 contains 13 residues.

CDR3 amino acids: CASSLVAGGASGRTGEQYF. The CDR3 bases are TGTGCCAGCAGCTTAGTTGCAGGGGGCGCGTCCGGACGTACGGGGGAGCAGTACTTC. The rearrangement joins TRBV7-2 to TRBJ2-7, with 8 bases identical to TRBD1. There are 19 residues in the CDR3. Germline V gene sequence: CDR1 SGHTA, CDR2 FQGNSA. V lost 1 base to trimming and J lost 7 bases; unmatched junction nucleotides: 21.

This sequence joins TRBV6-5 and TRBJ2-2, with 8 bases identical to TRBD1. Trimming removed 3 bases from V and 5 bases from J; junction bases left unmatched: 5. This CDR3 is built from 15 residues. CDR1 and CDR2 (germline): MNHEY, SVGAGI. The CDR3 DNA is TGTGCCAGCAGTTATTCGGGACAGGCTACCGGGGAGCTGTTTTTT. Protein: CASSYSGQATGELFF.

J is TRBJ2-7 and V is TRBV18; perhaps TRBD1 as D (5 bases). The CDR3 consists of 14 residues. The V end lost 2 bases, the J end lost 7 bases, and 15 bases lay between the germline ends. Per the germline V gene, CDR1 is KGHSH and CDR2 is LQKENI. This chain's CDR3 is CASSPGRAGREQYF. The CDR3 region has the DNA TGTGCCAGCTCACCAGGTCGAGCAGGGCGGGAGCAGTACTTC.

The chain uses TRBV7-9 and TRBJ1-1; D gene unclear. CDR1 is SEHNR and CDR2 is FQNEAQ in the germline V gene (reference sequence). Trimming left V 6 bases short and J 3 bases short, with 8 bases between. The CDR3 is 12 residues long. The CDR3 reads CASRLKHTEAFF. CDR3 DNA: TGTGCCAGCAGACTTAAGCACACTGAAGCTTTCTTT.

The gene calls are TRBV13 and TRBJ2-7; 9 bases are shared with TRBD1. Germline CDR1 PRHDT, CDR2 FYEKMQ (reference sequence). CDR3 length: 15 amino acids. The V and J ends lost 5 bases and 5 bases, in that order; junction bases with no gene match: 10. This CDR3 reads CASSTPGQGSNEQYF. The DNA for the CDR3 is TGTGCCAGCAGCACCCCCGGACAGGGGTCTAACGAGCAGTACTTC. The variable domain in full, completed from reference TRBV13 and TRBJ2-7, reads AAGVIQSPRHLIKEKRETATLKCYPIPRHDTVYWYQQGPGQDPQFLISFYEKMQSDKGSIPDRFSAQQFSDYHSELNMSSLELGDSALYFCASSTPGQGSNEQYFGPGTRLTVT.

V and J are TRBV9 and TRBJ2-2; D gene unclear. In germline, CDR1 is SGDLS, CDR2 YYNGEE. The V end lost 0 bases, the J end lost 5 bases, and 2 bases lay between the germline ends. The CDR3 length is 12 residues. The CDR3 nucleotides read TGTGCCAGCAGCGTAGTAACCGGGGAGCTGTTTTTT. Its translation is CASSVVTGELFF.

This clone appeared a single time. Other nucleotide sequences from this sample produce the same CDR3. V and J are TRBV11-2 and TRBJ2-5, with 7 bases matching TRBD1. With V trimmed by 5 bases and J by 5 bases, 8 bases remained unmatched. From germline, CDR1 is SGHAT and CDR2 FQNNGV. The CDR3 loop spans 14 amino acids. The CDR3 loop is CASSLDRGRETQYF. The CDR3 nucleotides read TGTGCCAGCAGCCTTGATAGGGGGCGGGAGACCCAGTACTTC.

This rearrangement joins TRBV7-8 to TRBJ2-7; 8 nucleotides match TRBD2. Trimming at V came to 9 bases and at J to 1 base, leaving 2 bases not matched to a gene. The CDR3 sequence is 12 residues long. Germline V gene data show CDR1 as SGHVS and CDR2 as FQNEAQ. The CDR3, as DNA: TGTGCCAGTACGGGAGGGTCCTACGAGCAGTACTTC. This translates into CASTGGSYEQYF.

This clone was counted a single time. This chain uses TRBV7-3 with TRBJ2-1; D possibly corresponds to TRBD2 (6 bases). Germline CDR1 and CDR2: SGHTA and FQGTGA. This CDR3 comprises 16 residues. The germline V and J ends were trimmed by 1 base and 3 bases, with 13 bases remaining between them. CDR3 amino acids: CASSLSGTESYNEQFF. CDR3 coding DNA: TGTGCCAGCAGCTTAAGCGGGACGGAGAGCTACAATGAGCAGTTCTTC.

The DNA of the CDR3 is TGCGCCAGCAGTGAGTCGGGCAGAATCAACACCATATATTTT. Translated, it gives CASSESGRINTIYF. The chain links TRBV10-1 to TRBJ1-3; D is ambiguous. Trimming cost V 0 bases and J 7 bases, with 10 bases left between them. Germline lookup yields CDR1 WNHNN and CDR2 SYGVQD (reference sequence). The CDR3 loop spans 14 amino acids.

The genes are TRBV18 and TRBJ2-7, with a tentative D call TRBD1 (6 bases). Deletions cut 3 bases from V and 6 bases from J, with 15 bases between. The V gene's germline CDR1 is KGHSH and CDR2 LQKENI. The CDR3 is made up of 14 amino acids. CDR3 sequence: CASSPTGHRAEQYF. CDR3 in DNA: TGTGCCAGCTCACCGACGGGACACCGGGCCGAGCAGTACTTC.

Only one count was recorded for this clone. The rearrangement uses TRBV19 and TRBJ1-5; 10 nucleotides match TRBD1. CDR1 LNHDA and CDR2 SQIVND come from the germline V gene (reference sequence). The CDR3 is 14 amino acids. V shed 4 bases, J shed 5 bases, and the junction held 2 bases outside the gene matches. For the CDR3, the DNA is TGTGCCAGTAGTAGACAGGGGGCAGATCAGCCCCAGCATTTT. Residues: CASSRQGADQPQHF.

CDR3 DNA: TGTGCCATTCATGAGGGCCCGTCGGAAAAACTGTTTTTT. Amino acid sequence: CAIHEGPSEKLFF. The rearrangement joins TRBV10-3 to TRBJ1-4; D is uncertain. Germline lookup yields CDR1 ENHRY and CDR2 SYGVKD. Trimming shortened V by 9 bases and J by 8 bases, and 16 bases separated the two germline ends. The CDR3 spans 13 residues.

This clone was observed a few times. This rearrangement joins TRBV6-5 to TRBJ2-3, with TRBD2 identical over 10 bases. The V and J ends lost 7 bases and 4 bases, in that order; junction bases with no gene match: 8. The germline CDR1 and CDR2 sequences are MNHEY and SVGAGI. The CDR3 sequence is 15 residues long. The CDR3 DNA is TGTGCCAGCATAGGGCTAGCGGGGGTGGCAGATACGCAGTATTTT. Encoded protein: CASIGLAGVADTQYF.